These 8 T cell receptor beta chains were all obtained from the same sample, sequenced in a study of cytomegalovirus exposure and HLA in healthy donors. Amplification used 60 Vbeta primers and 13 Jbeta primers. The protocol was immunoSEQ multiplex PCR, while the TCRdb copy is restricted to in-frame clones and leaves out a portion. The sample contains 78,000 or so clones, 62% of which appear only once. Sequencing was performed on PBMCs. The origin of the receptors is a male donor in good health and CMV-seropositive.

This clone was picked up a small number of times. The chain is built from TRBV5-4 and TRBJ2-2; 8 positions agree with TRBD1. Germline-derived CDR1 and CDR2 are SGHNT and YYREEE (reference sequence). The trim removed 4 bases at V and 7 bases at J, leaving 9 bases unmatched. This CDR3 is built from 15 residues. The CDR3 bases are TGTGCCAGCAGCCCAGGGGGACAGGTGATCGGGGAGCTGTTTTTT. Encoded protein: CASSPGGQVIGELFF.

The chain recombines TRBV30 with TRBJ1-5; the D gene is possibly TRBD1 (6 bases). Germline V gene sequence: CDR1 GTSNPN, CDR2 SVGIG (reference sequence). This CDR3 region has 14 residues. V was cut by 0 bases and J by 5 bases, with 11 bases left in between. CDR3 DNA: TGTGCCTGGAGTGTACGGGGGGCAGATCAGCCCCAGCATTTT. Amino acid sequence: CAWSVRGADQPQHF.

The genes are TRBV5-1 and TRBJ2-6, with 7 nucleotides matching TRBD1. CDR3 size: 17 residues. Germline CDR1 is SGHRS and CDR2 is YFSETQ. Trimming took 2 bases from V and 2 from J; bases not matched to a gene: 7. CDR3: CASSLNRGTAGANVLTF. CDR3 nucleotide sequence: TGCGCCAGCAGCTTAAACAGGGGAACGGCTGGGGCCAACGTCCTGACTTTC.

This chain connects TRBV19 to TRBJ2-5, with 9 bases identical to TRBD1. Germline CDR1 and CDR2: LNHDA and SQIVND (reference sequence). The CDR3 extends over 16 amino acids. Losses at the gene ends were 5 bases for V and 5 bases for J; bases not matched to a gene: 12. Here the CDR3 reads CASSRGDRVNWETQYF. DNA for the CDR3: TGTGCCAGTAGTCGGGGGGACAGGGTAAACTGGGAGACCCAGTACTTC.

In this sample, this clone turned up a few times. The chain recombines TRBV28 with TRBJ2-4; TRBD1 matches at 7 bases. V gave up 5 bases and J gave up 1 base; unmatched junction bases: 5. There are 15 residues in the CDR3. Germline V gene lookup returns CDR1 MDHEN and CDR2 SYDVKM. The CDR3 DNA follows: TGTGCCAGCAGTCAAACACAGGGGGCCAAAAACATTCAGTACTTC. It is translated as CASSQTQGAKNIQYF.

In this sample, this clone turned up a few times. This sequence joins TRBV6-5 and TRBJ2-3; D is uncertain. Per germline, CDR1 MNHEY and CDR2 SVGAGI. The length of the CDR3 is 14 residues. The V and J ends lost 3 bases and 3 bases respectively, with 10 bases between them. CDR3 sequence reads: CASSYYGPTDTQYF. The CDR3 nucleotides read TGTGCCAGCAGTTATTATGGGCCGACAGATACGCAGTATTTT.

Only a few counts were recorded for this clone. The chain has TRBV9 and TRBJ2-7; the D gene is possibly TRBD1 (5 bases). Germline V lookup: CDR1 SGDLS, CDR2 YYNGEE. There are 14 residues in the CDR3. Trimming left V 2 bases short and J 6 bases short, with 15 bases between. CDR3 amino acids: CASSVTGSPSEQYF. CDR3 sequence (DNA): TGTGCCAGCAGCGTTACAGGATCCCCCAGCGAGCAGTACTTC.

V gene TRBV29-1 combines with J gene TRBJ2-1, with 10 nucleotides matching TRBD2. The CDR3 runs 15 residues. V was clipped by 3 bases and J by 5 bases; unmatched bases: 7. The V gene's germline CDR1 is SQVTM and CDR2 ANQGSEA. CDR3 loop: CSVDSGRQLNNEQFF. CDR3 in DNA: TGCAGCGTTGATAGCGGGAGGCAATTAAACAATGAGCAGTTCTTC.